This TCR beta chain was identified during a study of blood T cells in healthy people across ages (dated by TCRdb to 2013 to 2016). With respect to the entire study: Template switching captured roughly one uniquely barcoded TCR beta cDNA molecule per two T cells in model experiments. The donors were split into four age groups: young (average 16 years), middle-aged (roughly 39), aged (over 55) and long-lived (approximately 80). Using the same blood draw, the study looked at two additional independent replicas of 1 million unique cDNA reads for two donors, one aged 18 to 30 and the other aged 80 or older. To track age-related changes in TCR beta repertoire diversity, the study relied on deep sequencing normalized with unique cDNA molecular identifiers. To avoid experimental bias, donors of different ages were randomly spread across the sequencing lanes. Findings and caveats that apply to the study as a whole: Compared with the aged group, the long-lived group had more naive CD4+ T cells, fewer expanded clones and increased TCR diversity, suggesting age selection. Since profiling was done on bulk unsorted PBMCs, naive and antigen-experienced compartments could not be conclusively compared. As age increased, observed TCR beta diversity per million T cells dropped in a roughly linear way, and a significant reduction was already evident by age 40. The percentage of naive T cells measured by flow cytometry correlated strongly with observed TCR beta diversity. The CMV infection status of donors was not known, potentially confounding age-related changes in expanded clonotypes. Total diversity estimates from one million sequenced T cells were considered lower bounds and underestimates.

The CDR3, cysteine through phenylalanine, is 16 amino acids long. Only CDR3 DNA is held: 48 bases, read in frame from base 1. CDR1 and CDR2 are read off the germline V gene as SNHLY and FYNNEI. V loses 4 bases, J loses 4 bases, and the germline ends lie 17 bases apart. This clonotype was detected only a few times. The antigen this receptor binds is unknown. No base quality information exists; no much larger clone differs at one position. Systemically healthy Caucasian individuals from Russia, around 38 in total and aged about 6 to 90 years, were included as donors. Around 10 milliliters of peripheral blood were drawn from each donor into EDTA-treated Vacutainer tubes. PBMCs were isolated by Ficoll-Paque density-gradient centrifugation, with at least 6.5 million obtained per sample. Total RNA, at least 6 micrograms per sample, was extracted from PBMCs with Trizol reagent. Naive CD45RAhigh/CD27high T cell percentages were measured by flow cytometry on a PBMC aliquot from every donor.

The library came from 5' RACE. TCRdb records Illumina HiSeq 2500 as the sequencer. A second PCR of about 6 to 11 cycles was performed with a sample-barcoded 5' primer and a J-beta primer mix. A unique molecular identifier was introduced onto each TCR beta cDNA molecule by a template-switch 5' adaptor carrying 12 random nucleotides. Each sample yielded at least 3 million CDR3-containing paired-end reads. First-strand cDNA synthesis was performed from all RNA using the Mint cDNA synthesis kit, with priming by a TRBC-specific oligonucleotide. Following uracil-DNA glycosylase treatment, all cDNA underwent a first 18-cycle PCR with the universal primers M1SS and BC2_uni_R. As for the authors' bioinformatics: For normalization, 1 million high-quality reads, each with a distinct molecular identifier, were randomly selected from each sample. Instead of being binned into consensus sequences, reads that shared molecular identifiers were thrown out. MiTCR, with a Q25 quality threshold and the strictest error-elimination algorithm, was used for CDR3 identification, clonotype clustering and error correction. Lower-bound total TCR beta diversity was estimated with a nonparametric unseen species model using Euler transformation. In-frame beta chains were kept once TCRdb had trimmed the public reads at Q25 with fastp and called clones with MiXCR. Entries that share a CDR3 protein sequence are merged under the most common genes and DNA. These V and J calls rely on TCRdb rather than the paper's analysis. The sample yields hundreds of thousands of distinct CDR3 sequences; 60% to 80% were counted once. Together, the top ten hold around 30% of the sample.

This chain is built from TRBV2 and TRBJ2-1; matching of 7 bases hints at TRBD2 as the D gene. Sequenced material: blood. The receptor comes from a young man in good health. The nucleotide sequence is given as TGTGCCAGCAGTGTTGGGGGGCTAGCGGCATACAATGAGCAGTTCTTC. The encoded protein is CASSVGGLAAYNEQFF.